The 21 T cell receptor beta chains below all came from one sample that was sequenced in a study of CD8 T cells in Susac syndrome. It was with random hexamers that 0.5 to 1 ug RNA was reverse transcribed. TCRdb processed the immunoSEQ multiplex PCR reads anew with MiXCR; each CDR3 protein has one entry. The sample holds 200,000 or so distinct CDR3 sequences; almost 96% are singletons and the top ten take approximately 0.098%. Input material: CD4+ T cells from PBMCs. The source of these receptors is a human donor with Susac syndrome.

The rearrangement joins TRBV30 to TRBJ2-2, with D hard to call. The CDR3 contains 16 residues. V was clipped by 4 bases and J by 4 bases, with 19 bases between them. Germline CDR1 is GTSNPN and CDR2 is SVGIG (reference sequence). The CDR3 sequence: CAWKKLLDQLTGELFF. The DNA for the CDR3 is TGTGCCTGGAAGAAGCTGCTAGACCAACTCACCGGGGAGCTGTTTTTT.

The CDR3 region has the DNA TGTGCCAGCTCACTACGACAGGACACTGAAGCTTTCTTT. Encoded protein: CASSLRQDTEAFF. The chain joins TRBV18 to TRBJ1-1, with a possible D match to TRBD1 (6 bases). With 4 bases removed from V and 3 bases from J, the gap between germline ends came to 9 bases. Germline CDR1 reads KGHSH; CDR2 reads LQKENI. The CDR3 is made up of 13 amino acids.

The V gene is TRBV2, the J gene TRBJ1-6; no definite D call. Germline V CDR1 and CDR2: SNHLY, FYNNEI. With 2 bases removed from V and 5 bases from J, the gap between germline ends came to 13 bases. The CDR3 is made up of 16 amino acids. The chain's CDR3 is CASSENMAVNNSPLHF. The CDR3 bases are TGTGCCAGCAGTGAAAATATGGCGGTTAATAATTCACCCCTCCACTTT.

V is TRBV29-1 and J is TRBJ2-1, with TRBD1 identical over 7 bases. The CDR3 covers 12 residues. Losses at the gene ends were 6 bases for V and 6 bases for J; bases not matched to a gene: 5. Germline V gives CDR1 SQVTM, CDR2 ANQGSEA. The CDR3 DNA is TGCAGCGTCTCCCGACAGGGCAATGAGCAGTTCTTC. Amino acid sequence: CSVSRQGNEQFF.

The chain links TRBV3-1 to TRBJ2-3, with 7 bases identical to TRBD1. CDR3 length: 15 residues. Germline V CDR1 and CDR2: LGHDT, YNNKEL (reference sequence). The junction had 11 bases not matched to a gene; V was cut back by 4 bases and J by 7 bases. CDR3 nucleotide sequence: TGTGCCAGCAGCCGACAAATCGAGGGGGCCAATACGCAGTATTTT. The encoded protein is CASSRQIEGANTQYF.

This chain's CDR3 is CASKGQTLSSYEQYF. CDR3 coding DNA: TGTGCCAGCAAGGGTCAGACATTGAGCTCCTACGAGCAGTACTTC. The rearrangement links TRBV2 to TRBJ2-7; D gene unclear. The CDR3 runs 15 residues. V shed 7 bases and J shed 0 bases, with 16 bases lying between them. The V gene's germline CDR1 is SNHLY and CDR2 FYNNEI.

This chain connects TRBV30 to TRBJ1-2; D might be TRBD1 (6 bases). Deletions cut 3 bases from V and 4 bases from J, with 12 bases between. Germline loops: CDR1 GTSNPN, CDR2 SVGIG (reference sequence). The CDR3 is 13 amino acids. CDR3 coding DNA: TGTGCCTGGAGCGCAGGGGATGCCTATGGCTACACCTTC. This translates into CAWSAGDAYGYTF.

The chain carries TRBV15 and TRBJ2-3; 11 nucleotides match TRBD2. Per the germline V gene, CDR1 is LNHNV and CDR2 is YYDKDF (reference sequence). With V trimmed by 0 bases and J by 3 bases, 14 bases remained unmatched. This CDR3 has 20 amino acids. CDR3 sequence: CATSRDRGLAGGSRTDTQYF. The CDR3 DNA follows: TGTGCCACCAGCAGAGATCGCGGGCTAGCGGGGGGCTCGAGGACAGATACGCAGTATTTT.

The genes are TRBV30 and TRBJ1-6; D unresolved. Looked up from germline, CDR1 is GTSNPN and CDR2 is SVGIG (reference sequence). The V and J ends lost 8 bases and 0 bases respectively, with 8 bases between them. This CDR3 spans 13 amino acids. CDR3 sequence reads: CAGGPSYNSPLHF. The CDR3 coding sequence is TGTGCCGGAGGGCCCTCCTATAATTCACCCCTCCACTTT.

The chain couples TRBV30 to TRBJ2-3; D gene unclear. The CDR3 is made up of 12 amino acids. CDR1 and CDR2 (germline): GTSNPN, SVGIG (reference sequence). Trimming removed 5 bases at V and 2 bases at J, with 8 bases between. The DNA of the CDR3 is TGTGCCTGGTCCGGGTCCACAGATACGCAGTATTTT. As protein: CAWSGSTDTQYF. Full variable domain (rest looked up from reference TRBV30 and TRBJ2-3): SQTIHQWPATLVQPVGSPLSLECTVEGTSNPNLYWYRQAAGRGLQLLFYSVGIGQISSEVPQNLSASRPQDRQFILSSKKLLLSDSGFYLCAWSGSTDTQYFGPGTRLTVL.

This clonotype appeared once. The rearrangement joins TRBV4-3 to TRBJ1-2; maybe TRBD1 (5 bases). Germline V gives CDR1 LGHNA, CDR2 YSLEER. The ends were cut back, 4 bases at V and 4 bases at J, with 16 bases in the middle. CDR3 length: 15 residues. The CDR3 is CASSPVQGRVYGYTF. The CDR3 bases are TGCGCCAGCAGCCCTGTCCAGGGACGGGTCTATGGCTACACCTTC.

The CDR3 spells CASSPTFATNEKLFF. The CDR3 DNA is TGTGCCAGCAGCCCCACGTTTGCAACTAATGAAAAACTGTTTTTT. This chain connects TRBV4-2 to TRBJ1-4; no clear D gene. There are 15 residues in the CDR3. Germline loops: CDR1 LGHNA, CDR2 YNFKEQ. Trimming pared 4 bases from V and 0 bases from J, leaving 9 bases between.

The CDR3: CAWSVQTEQYF. CDR3 nucleotide sequence: TGTGCCTGGAGTGTACAGACCGAGCAGTACTTC. The chain recombines TRBV30 with TRBJ2-7; D is ambiguous. Trimming cost V 0 bases and J 6 bases, with 6 bases left between them. The CDR3 runs 11 residues. In germline, CDR1 is GTSNPN, CDR2 SVGIG (reference sequence).

CDR3 in amino acids: CASSVRELKGYTF. The CDR3 region has the DNA TGTGCCAGCAGCGTAAGGGAGTTGAAGGGCTACACCTTC. The chain couples TRBV9 to TRBJ1-2; D is unresolved. V was shortened by 1 base and J by 8 bases, with 12 bases between the two germline ends. Germline-derived CDR1 and CDR2 are SGDLS and YYNGEE. The length of the CDR3 is 13 residues.

The CDR3 nucleotides are TGTGCCAGCCTTTCGGAGGCGAACACTGAAGCTTTCTTT. As protein: CASLSEANTEAFF. The chain couples TRBV7-9 to TRBJ1-1; D unresolved. The V gene lost 8 bases and the J gene lost 1 base, with 11 bases spanning the gap. Germline CDR1 and CDR2: SEHNR and FQNEAQ (reference sequence). The CDR3 totals 13 residues.

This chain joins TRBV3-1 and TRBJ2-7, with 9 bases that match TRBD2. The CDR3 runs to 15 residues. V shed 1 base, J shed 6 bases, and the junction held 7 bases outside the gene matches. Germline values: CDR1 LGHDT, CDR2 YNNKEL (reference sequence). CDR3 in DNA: TGTGCCAGCAGCCAAGTTCGGACTAGCGTTGGCGAGCAGTACTTC. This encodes CASSQVRTSVGEQYF.

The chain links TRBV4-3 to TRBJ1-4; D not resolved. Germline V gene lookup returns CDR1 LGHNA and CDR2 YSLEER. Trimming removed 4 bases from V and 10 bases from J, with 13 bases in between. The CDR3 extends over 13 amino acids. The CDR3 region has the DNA TGCGCCAGCAGCCCGAGTTTTGTTGGAAAACTGTTTTTT. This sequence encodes CASSPSFVGKLFF.

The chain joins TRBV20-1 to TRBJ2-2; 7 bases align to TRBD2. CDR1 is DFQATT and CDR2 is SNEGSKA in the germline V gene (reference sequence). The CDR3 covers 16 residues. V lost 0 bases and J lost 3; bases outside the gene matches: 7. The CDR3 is CSAREVSGRDTGELFF. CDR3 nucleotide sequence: TGCAGTGCTAGAGAGGTTTCGGGGAGGGACACCGGGGAGCTGTTTTTT.

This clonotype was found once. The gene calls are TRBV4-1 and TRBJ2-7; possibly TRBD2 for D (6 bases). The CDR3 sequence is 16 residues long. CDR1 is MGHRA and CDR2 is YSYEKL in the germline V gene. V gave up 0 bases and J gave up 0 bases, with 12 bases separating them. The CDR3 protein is CASSQDWGDFSYEQYF. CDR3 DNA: TGCGCCAGCAGCCAAGATTGGGGGGACTTCTCCTACGAGCAGTACTTC.

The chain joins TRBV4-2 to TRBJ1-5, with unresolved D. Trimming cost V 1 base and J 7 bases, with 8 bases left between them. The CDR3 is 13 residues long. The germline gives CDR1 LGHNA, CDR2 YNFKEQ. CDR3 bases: TGTGCCAGCAGCCAAGTCTACAGCCAGCCCCAGCATTTT. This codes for CASSQVYSQPQHF.

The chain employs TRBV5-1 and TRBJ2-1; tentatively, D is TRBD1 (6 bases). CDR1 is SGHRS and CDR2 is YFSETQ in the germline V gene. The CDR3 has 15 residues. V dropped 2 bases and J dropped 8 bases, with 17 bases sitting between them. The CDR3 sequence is CASSFLTGPGDEQFF. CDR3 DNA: TGCGCCAGCAGCTTCTTGACAGGTCCAGGGGATGAGCAGTTCTTC.